These T cell receptor beta chains were read from a single sample in a study of T-cell reconstitution after alpha-beta-depleted transplantation in children. TCRdb re-analysed the PCR reads in MiXCR, keeping a single row per CDR3 protein. The profile covers approximately 500,000 distinct CDR3 sequences, with roughly 30% appearing a single time and about 35% taken by the ten largest. The sequenced sample was PBMCs, obtained before TCRalphabeta/CD19-depleted stem cell transplant. Every receptor here comes from a boy under three years old with Wiskott-Aldrich syndrome, due to receive a stem cell transplant. Each CDR3 is given with its conserved first and last residue. D genes are given only for firm matches. Part of the rows lack a size; the others show once, few, many or a class for expanded clones.

TRBJ2-1 | TRBV2 | - | many | CASSLIYNEQFF | TGTGCCAGCAGTCTTATCTACAATGAGCAGTTCTTC
TRBJ2-7 | TRBV5-1 | TRBD2 | - | CASRTSGNFEQYF | TGCGCCAGCCGGACTAGCGGGAATTTCGAGCAGTACTTC
TRBJ2-1 | TRBV15 | - | - | CATSRVWGSQEQFF | TGTGCCACCAGCAGAGTATGGGGATCTCAGGAGCAGTTCTTC
TRBJ2-1 | TRBV12-3/TRBV12-4 | - | few | CASSLAHGSIDEQFF | TGTGCCAGCAGTTTAGCTCACGGGAGTATCGATGAGCAGTTCTTC
TRBJ2-2 | TRBV20-1 | TRBD2 | - | CSARVLGRGKYTGELFF | TGCAGTGCTAGAGTCCTCGGGAGGGGCAAGTACACCGGGGAGCTGTTTTTT
TRBJ2-3 | TRBV20-1 | TRBD2 | few | CSASGRALDTQYF | TGCAGTGCTAGCGGGAGGGCGTTGGATACGCAGTATTTT
TRBJ1-1 | TRBV12-3/TRBV12-4 | - | few | CASRPGVSEAFF | TGTGCCAGCAGGCCGGGTGTATCTGAAGCTTTCTTT
TRBJ2-5 | TRBV10-3 | - | many | CATGEEETQYF | TGTGCCACGGGCGAGGAGGAGACCCAGTACTTC
TRBJ1-1 | TRBV6-1 | TRBD1 | - | CASSRIPGTAKITEAFF | TGTGCCAGCAGCCGCATCCCCGGGACAGCGAAGATCACTGAAGCTTTCTTT
TRBJ1-2 | TRBV6-1 | TRBD1 | few | CASSSHRDRGAYGYTF | TGTGCCAGCAGTAGCCACCGGGACAGGGGAGCCTATGGCTACACCTTC
TRBJ2-1 | TRBV5-6 | - | few | CASSFLGRTDNEQFF | TGTGCCAGCAGCTTTTTGGGACGAACGGACAATGAGCAGTTCTTC
TRBJ2-1 | TRBV12-3/TRBV12-4 | TRBD2 | few | CASSPLAVHLRHNEQFF | TGTGCCAGCAGCCCCCTAGCGGTTCACCTCAGACACAATGAGCAGTTCTTC
TRBJ2-1 | TRBV29-1 | TRBD2 | few | CSAQGLAGGYEQFF | TGCAGCGCCCAGGGACTAGCGGGAGGGTATGAGCAGTTCTTC
TRBJ2-1 | TRBV5-1 | - | - | CASSLAPGPNEQFF | TGCGCCAGCAGCTTGGCGCCAGGTCCCAATGAGCAGTTCTTC
TRBJ2-5 | TRBV10-2 | - | - | CASSAVGGGETQYF | TGCGCCAGCAGTGCCGTAGGGGGAGGAGAGACCCAGTACTTC
TRBJ2-6 | TRBV13 | - | - | CASSLFIGGTGANVLTF | TGTGCCAGCAGCTTATTTATCGGCGGGACCGGGGCCAACGTCCTGACTTTC
TRBJ2-5 | TRBV10-3 | - | - | CAISLQGSETQYF | TGTGCCATCAGTTTACAGGGTTCAGAGACCCAGTACTTC
TRBJ2-7 | TRBV12-3/TRBV12-4 | - | few | CASSPARLNSSYEQYF | TGTGCCAGCAGCCCGGCGAGACTCAATAGCTCCTACGAGCAGTACTTC
TRBJ1-2 | TRBV20-1 | TRBD1 | few | CSAGNGQGNYGYTF | TGCAGTGCTGGGAATGGACAGGGGAACTATGGCTACACCTTC
TRBJ2-2 | TRBV7-9 | - | - | CASSLVGGDAGELFF | TGTGCCAGCAGCTTAGTCGGTGGGGACGCCGGGGAGCTGTTTTTT
TRBJ2-1 | TRBV5-1 | - | few | CASSWQGRAYNEQFF | TGCGCCAGCAGCTGGCAGGGGAGGGCCTACAATGAGCAGTTCTTC
TRBJ2-2 | TRBV4-1 | TRBD1 | few | CASSQIRDRQNTGELFF | TGCGCCAGCAGCCAGATCCGGGACAGACAAAACACCGGGGAGCTGTTTTTT
TRBJ2-7 | TRBV20-1 | - | - | CSALFRGGQYF | TGCAGTGCCCTTTTTAGGGGCGGGCAGTACTTC
TRBJ2-7 | TRBV6-6 | - | few | CASSYAGYEQYF | TGTGCCAGCAGTTACGCTGGATACGAGCAGTACTTC
TRBJ1-2 | TRBV5-5 | - | - | CASSFLLPLGHIFYGYTF | TGTGCCAGCAGCTTCCTACTACCGTTAGGACACATCTTCTATGGCTACACCTTC
TRBJ2-2 | TRBV27 | TRBD2 | - | CASSILADNTGELFF | TGTGCCAGCAGTATACTAGCGGATAACACCGGGGAGCTGTTTTTT
TRBJ2-7 | TRBV2 | - | - | CASSARAGGSYEQYF | TGTGCCAGCAGCGCCAGGGCGGGCGGCTCCTACGAGCAGTACTTC
TRBJ2-5 | TRBV5-1 | - | - | CASSLQDLEETQYF | TGCGCCAGCAGCTTGCAGGACTTAGAAGAGACCCAGTACTTC
TRBJ2-5 | TRBV11-1 | TRBD2 | - | CASSLAAGLAVFQETQYF | TGTGCCAGCAGCTTAGCCGCCGGACTAGCGGTATTCCAAGAGACCCAGTACTTC
TRBJ1-3 | TRBV7-9 | - | - | CASQRASGNTIYF | TGTGCCAGCCAACGAGCCTCTGGAAACACCATATATTTT
TRBJ2-3 | TRBV20-1 | TRBD2 | - | CSASSNGLAGTDTQYF | TGCAGTGCTAGTTCCAACGGACTAGCGGGAACGGATACGCAGTATTTT
TRBJ2-6 | TRBV4-1 | - | - | CASSPNTVANVLTF | TGCGCCAGCAGCCCTAACACAGTGGCCAACGTCCTGACTTTC
TRBJ1-1 | TRBV5-5 | - | few | CASSLRWLTEAFF | TGTGCCAGCAGCTTGAGGTGGCTCACTGAAGCTTTCTTT
TRBJ2-7 | TRBV7-2 | - | few | CASSSTGALGEQYF | TGTGCCAGCAGCTCAACCGGGGCCTTGGGGGAGCAGTACTTC
TRBJ1-4 | TRBV15 | - | few | CATSQGSSEKLFF | TGTGCCACCAGCCAGGGTTCGTCGGAAAAACTGTTTTTT
TRBJ2-1 | TRBV5-6 | TRBD2 | once | CASSELLAGGYNEQFF | TGTGCCAGCAGCGAATTACTAGCGGGAGGCTACAATGAGCAGTTCTTC
TRBJ2-6 | TRBV12-3/TRBV12-4 | - | - | CASSLLGPSGANVLTF | TGTGCCAGCAGTTTACTTGGGCCCTCTGGGGCCAACGTCCTGACTTTC
TRBJ2-1 | TRBV10-3 | TRBD2 | few | CAISGMLAVGSYNEQFF | TGTGCCATCAGTGGGATGCTAGCGGTGGGTTCCTACAATGAGCAGTTCTTC
TRBJ1-1 | TRBV5-1 | TRBD1 | few | CASSFRGHGTEAFF | TGCGCCAGCAGCTTTAGGGGGCATGGGACTGAAGCTTTCTTT
TRBJ2-3 | TRBV28 | - | few | CASTLSGGPDTQYF | TGTGCCAGCACCCTGTCGGGGGGCCCAGATACGCAGTATTTT
TRBJ2-1 | TRBV6-2/TRBV6-3 | - | - | CDSSYSAGQYYNEQFF | TGTGACAGCAGTTACTCCGCGGGACAGTACTACAATGAGCAGTTCTTC
TRBJ2-5 | TRBV3-1 | TRBD1 | - | CASSRQGLEETQYF | TGTGCCAGCTCCAGACAGGGCCTAGAAGAGACCCAGTACTTC
TRBJ1-1 | TRBV10-1 | - | few | CASSVGLSGREAFF | TGCGCCAGCAGTGTTGGACTATCGGGGCGCGAAGCTTTCTTT
TRBJ1-1 | TRBV4-2 | - | - | CASSQSAGLGSLNTEAFF | TGTGCCAGCAGCCAATCTGCAGGGCTCGGTTCTCTGAACACTGAAGCTTTCTTT
TRBJ2-1 | TRBV12-3/TRBV12-4 | - | - | CASRVRGNEQFF | TGTGCCAGCAGGGTCCGAGGTAATGAGCAGTTCTTC
TRBJ1-6 | TRBV12-3/TRBV12-4 | TRBD1 | few | CASSLTGAVNSPLHF | TGTGCCAGCAGTCTGACAGGGGCGGTTAATTCACCCCTCCACTTT
TRBJ2-3 | TRBV24-1 | - | few | CATSVRDTDTQYF | TGTGCCACCAGTGTCCGTGACACAGATACGCAGTATTTT
TRBJ2-3 | TRBV20-1 | TRBD2 | - | CSARELAGIRTDTQYF | TGCAGTGCTAGAGAACTAGCGGGGATACGCACAGATACGCAGTATTTT
TRBJ2-1 | TRBV7-6 | TRBD2 | few | CASSKGRTSDPFF | TGTGCCAGCAGCAAAGGCCGGACTAGCGACCCGTTCTTC
TRBJ2-3 | TRBV2 | TRBD1 | few | CASRSGTGGRHTQYF | TGTGCCAGCAGGTCCGGGACAGGGGGCCGACATACGCAGTATTTT
TRBJ2-3 | TRBV11-2 | - | - | CASSPASKADTQYF | TGTGCCAGCAGCCCAGCTAGTAAAGCAGATACGCAGTATTTT
TRBJ2-5 | TRBV29-1 | - | few | CSVEPDSQETQYF | TGCAGCGTTGAACCCGACAGCCAAGAGACCCAGTACTTC